Below, 29 T cell receptor beta chains from the same sample are listed, as sequenced in a study of blood T cell repertoires in COVID-19. The protocol was immunoSEQ multiplex PCR, while the TCRdb copy is restricted to in-frame clones and leaves out a portion. The sample lists around 230,000 clones, approximately 90% seen once, with over 2% in the top ten. The sequenced material came from peripheral blood. Receptor source: a man aged 25 to 40 who had recovered from COVID-19.

In this sample, this clone turned up a few times. The V call is TRBV10-3, the J call TRBJ1-6, with 7 nucleotides matching TRBD1. This CDR3 has 15 amino acids. The trim removed 7 bases at V and 5 bases at J, leaving 8 bases unmatched. Germline V CDR1 and CDR2: ENHRY, SYGVKD. The CDR3 DNA follows: TGTGCCATCACTCCCACAGGGGATAATAATTCACCCCTCCACTTT. This codes for CAITPTGDNNSPLHF.

This chain uses TRBV7-2 with TRBJ1-1; 7 nucleotides match TRBD1. Germline V gene lookup returns CDR1 SGHTA and CDR2 FQGNSA. CDR3 length: 11 residues. After removal of 5 bases from V and 11 bases from J, the junction contained 5 bases not matched to a gene. DNA for the CDR3: TGTGCCAGCAGCAAGGGGGCGTGGGCTTTCTTT. It encodes CASSKGAWAFF. Combining the CDR3 with reference TRBV7-2 and TRBJ1-1 gives the whole variable domain GAGVSQSPSNKVTEKGKDVELRCDPISGHTALYWYRQSLGQGLEFLIYFQGNSAPDKSGLPSDRFSAERTGGSVSTLTIQRTQQEDSAVYLCASSKGAWAFFGQGTRLTVV.

V and J are TRBV7-8 and TRBJ1-1; TRBD1 aligns across 9 bases. CDR1 and CDR2 from the germline V gene are SGHVS and FQNEAQ. Trimming removed 4 bases from V and 4 bases from J; junction bases left unmatched: 4. CDR3 length equals 14 residues. CDR3 amino acids: CASSSTGGGTEAFF. The CDR3 DNA reads TGTGCCAGCAGCTCCACAGGGGGCGGCACTGAAGCTTTCTTT.

The rearrangement links TRBV6-2 or TRBV6-3 to TRBJ2-7; 9 nucleotides align to TRBD1. Germline loops: CDR1 MNHEY, CDR2 SVGEGT. The V segment lost 5 bases and the J segment 1 base; nucleotides outside the gene matches: 3. This CDR3 is 14 amino acids long. The CDR3: CASSPGTGSYEQYF. The CDR3 nucleotides read TGTGCCAGCAGTCCCGGGACAGGGTCCTACGAGCAGTACTTC.

The chain links TRBV6-2 or TRBV6-3 to TRBJ1-5; D might be TRBD1 (5 bases). V was cut by 2 bases and J by 4 bases, with 15 bases left in between. The CDR3 contains 16 residues. CDR1 and CDR2 (germline): MNHEY, SVGEGT. In DNA form, the CDR3 reads TGTGCCAGCAGTTACCCTTGGGGGGGGACGAATCAGCCCCAGCATTTT. Encoded protein: CASSYPWGGTNQPQHF.

This chain connects TRBV11-2 to TRBJ2-1, with 9 nucleotides matching TRBD2. Germline loops: CDR1 SGHAT, CDR2 FQNNGV. CDR3 length equals 13 residues. V dropped 1 base and J dropped 9; count of bases not matched to a gene: 1. CDR3 sequence: CASSLVLAGEQFF. DNA of the CDR3: TGTGCCAGCAGCTTAGTACTAGCGGGTGAGCAGTTCTTC.

The chain employs TRBV10-3 and TRBJ1-5; D may be TRBD1 (6 bases). This CDR3 is built from 12 residues. From germline, CDR1 is ENHRY and CDR2 SYGVKD. V dropped 8 bases and J dropped 5 bases, with 10 bases sitting between them. The CDR3 here is CAIGQRDQPQHF. CDR3 in DNA: TGTGCCATCGGACAGAGGGATCAGCCCCAGCATTTT.

V gene TRBV5-1 combines with J gene TRBJ1-2, with a tentative D call TRBD1 (5 bases). V gave up 4 bases and J gave up 5 bases, with 18 bases separating them. The CDR3 is 15 residues long. Germline V gene lookup returns CDR1 SGHRS and CDR2 YFSETQ. The CDR3 coding sequence is TGCGCCAGCAGCCGCCGGGACGGGGGGACTTATGGCTACACCTTC. Its translation: CASSRRDGGTYGYTF.

This chain uses TRBV2 with TRBJ1-2; TRBD1 matches at 7 bases. This CDR3 comprises 14 residues. Germline V gives CDR1 SNHLY, CDR2 FYNNEI. V shed 6 bases and J 3 bases; nucleotides not matched to a gene: 7. Here the CDR3 reads CASRSRGSDYGYTF. CDR3 coding DNA: TGTGCCAGCAGATCCAGGGGGAGCGACTATGGCTACACCTTC.

This clone was seen only once. J is TRBJ2-7 and V is TRBV27; possible D gene TRBD1, 7 bases. Germline values: CDR1 MNHEY, CDR2 SMNVEV (reference sequence). V lost 4 bases and J 0 bases, leaving 13 bases between the germline ends. This CDR3 contains 15 residues. CDR3 region: CASSWSRGDSYEQYF. The CDR3 nucleotides read TGTGCCAGCAGTTGGTCCAGGGGGGACTCCTACGAGCAGTACTTC.

V usage is TRBV9 and J usage is TRBJ2-2; the match to TRBD2 covers 13 bases. Germline CDR1 is SGDLS and CDR2 is YYNGEE. Losses at the gene ends were 3 bases for V and 7 bases for J; bases not matched to a gene: 9. The CDR3 length is 17 residues. The CDR3 DNA follows: TGTGCCAGCAGCGCCCTACTAGCGGGGGGGCATGGCGGGGAGCTGTTTTTT. Protein: CASSALLAGGHGGELFF.

By proportion, this clone is medium-sized (0.01 to 0.1%). This chain uses TRBV5-1 with TRBJ1-2; TRBD1 agrees at 7 bases. The trim removed 3 bases at V and 7 bases at J, leaving 12 bases unmatched. The germline gives CDR1 SGHRS, CDR2 YFSETQ. The CDR3 totals 15 residues. The CDR3: CASSSFDRAWGGYTF. The CDR3 DNA sequence: TGCGCCAGCAGCTCTTTCGACAGGGCCTGGGGTGGCTACACCTTC.

The table lists this clone with a count of one. Additional DNA sequences in this sample encode the identical CDR3. The chain employs TRBV5-6 and TRBJ1-2; D possibly corresponds to TRBD1 (6 bases). Looked up from germline, CDR1 is SGHDT and CDR2 is YYEEEE. This CDR3 is 12 amino acids long. V was pared by 1 base and J by 7 bases, with 8 bases between. The CDR3 DNA sequence: TGTGCCAGCAGCTTGAGGGGGTCTGGCTACACCTTC. It is translated as CASSLRGSGYTF.

The chain joins TRBV5-6 to TRBJ1-1, with D possibly matching TRBD1 (5 bases). Trimming took off 0 bases at V and 4 bases at J, with 10 bases between the two ends. The CDR3 runs to 14 residues. Germline CDR1 and CDR2: SGHDT and YYEEEE. For the CDR3, the DNA is TGTGCCAGCAGCTTGGCCGGGGGGGGCACTGAAGCTTTCTTT. Amino acids: CASSLAGGGTEAFF.

The table lists this clone with a few counts. The chain links TRBV6-2 or TRBV6-3 to TRBJ2-2; possible D gene TRBD1, 5 bases. The V and J ends lost 3 bases and 1 base respectively, with 12 bases between them. Germline assignment: CDR1 MNHEY and CDR2 SVGEGT. The CDR3 totals 16 residues. This CDR3 is CASSYFGQRNTGELFF. In DNA form, the CDR3 reads TGTGCCAGCAGTTATTTTGGACAAAGGAACACCGGGGAGCTGTTTTTT.

This clone was found once. The J gene is TRBJ1-2, the V gene TRBV7-9, with TRBD1 matching 9 bases. CDR3 length equals 17 residues. Germline V CDR1 and CDR2: SEHNR, FQNEAQ (reference sequence). With V trimmed by 0 bases and J by 8 bases, 13 bases remained unmatched. The CDR3 reads CASSLAVGTGLMRGYTF. In nucleotides, the CDR3 is TGTGCCAGCAGCTTAGCGGTCGGGACAGGGCTTATGCGGGGCTACACCTTC. Complete variable domain (other parts from reference TRBV7-9 and TRBJ1-2): DTGVSQNPRHKITKRGQNVTFRCDPISEHNRLYWYRQTLGQGPEFLTYFQNEAQLEKSRLLSDRFSAERPKGSFSTLEIQRTEQGDSAMYLCASSLAVGTGLMRGYTFGSGTRLTVV.

CDR3 amino acids: CASGLVMEAGSLNTEAFF. The CDR3 nucleotides are TGTGCTAGTGGTTTGGTAATGGAGGCAGGCTCTTTAAACACTGAAGCTTTCTTT. This chain links TRBV12-5 with TRBJ1-1, with D unclear. Per the germline V gene, CDR1 is LGHNT and CDR2 is FRNRAP. The CDR3 spans 18 residues. Trimming removed 0 bases from V and 2 bases from J, with 19 bases in between.

The rearrangement links TRBV4-3 to TRBJ1-2; D might be TRBD1 (5 bases). The CDR3 runs 15 residues. V was pared by 0 bases and J by 4 bases, with 12 bases between. CDR1 is LGHNA, CDR2 YSLEER, per germline. Here the CDR3 reads CASSQDLGAAYGYTF. The CDR3 DNA sequence: TGCGCCAGCAGCCAAGATCTTGGGGCGGCCTATGGCTACACCTTC.

The chain links TRBV6-5 to TRBJ2-7; maybe TRBD1 (5 bases). The CDR3 has 14 residues. The germline V gene has CDR1 MNHEY and CDR2 SVGAGI. Trimming pared 2 bases from V and 2 bases from J, leaving 10 bases between. The CDR3 spells CASSYAGYTYEQYF. The CDR3, as DNA: TGTGCCAGCAGTTACGCAGGGTACACCTACGAGCAGTACTTC.

J is TRBJ1-1 and V is TRBV7-9, with a tentative D call TRBD1 (5 bases). CDR1 is SEHNR, CDR2 FQNEAQ, per germline (reference sequence). The CDR3 is made up of 14 amino acids. Trimming pared 0 bases from V and 7 bases from J, leaving 12 bases between. The DNA for the CDR3 is TGTGCCAGCAGCTTAGCAGGGGAGGCCGATGAAGCTTTCTTT. Its protein is CASSLAGEADEAFF.

The chain couples TRBV30 to TRBJ1-1; D possibly corresponds to TRBD1 (6 bases). The CDR3 is 16 amino acids. Germline values: CDR1 GTSNPN, CDR2 SVGIG (reference sequence). Trimming cost V 2 bases and J 1 base, with 17 bases left between them. CDR3 loop: CAWSTVAGARNTEAFF. The CDR3 DNA sequence: TGTGCCTGGAGTACAGTGGCAGGGGCAAGGAACACTGAAGCTTTCTTT.

The chain employs TRBV2 and TRBJ1-6, with TRBD1 matching over 9 bases. Trimming at V came to 2 bases and at J to 10 bases, leaving 12 bases not matched to a gene. Germline assignment: CDR1 SNHLY and CDR2 FYNNEI. The CDR3 contains 17 residues. CDR3 DNA: TGTGCCAGCAGTGAAAGCCTTACAGGGGGCGACCGATCACCCCTCCACTTT. This translates into CASSESLTGGDRSPLHF.

The rearrangement joins TRBV19 to TRBJ2-1, with TRBD2 identical over 7 bases. The CDR3 has 12 amino acids. Germline CDR1 LNHDA, CDR2 SQIVND (reference sequence). The junction had 4 bases not matched to a gene; V was cut back by 5 bases and J by 9 bases. Here the CDR3 reads CASSPRTSEQFF. The CDR3 DNA reads as TGTGCCAGTAGTCCGCGGACTAGTGAGCAGTTCTTC.

V gene TRBV12-3 or TRBV12-4 combines with J gene TRBJ1-1, with D unclear. This CDR3 has 13 residues. Trimming pared 2 bases from V and 0 bases from J, leaving 4 bases between. The CDR3 DNA reads TGTGCCAGCAGTTTAACTCTGAACACTGAAGCTTTCTTT. It yields the protein CASSLTLNTEAFF.

This clone has only one observation. This sequence joins TRBV12-3 or TRBV12-4 and TRBJ1-2; a weak D match, TRBD1 (5 bases). Trimming pared 7 bases from V and 8 bases from J, leaving 17 bases between. The CDR3 has 13 residues. The DNA of the CDR3 is TGTGCCAGCACCCTGTGGGGGGGTAGGGGCTACACCTTC. Translating it yields CASTLWGGRGYTF.

The chain is built from TRBV18 and TRBJ1-4; no clear D. The ends were cut back, 2 bases at V and 7 bases at J, with 8 bases in the middle. The CDR3 has 13 residues. Germline CDR1 and CDR2: KGHSH and LQKENI. The CDR3 DNA sequence: TGTGCCAGCTCACCAGGGAGGGTTGAAAAACTGTTTTTT. Translating it yields CASSPGRVEKLFF.

The rearrangement joins TRBV12-3 or TRBV12-4 to TRBJ1-2; D remains ambiguous. V shed 3 bases and J shed 13 bases, with 12 bases lying between them. The CDR3 is 11 residues long. The CDR3 DNA reads as TGTGCCAGCAGTTTTCTTGAGGCCCCCACCTTC. Protein product: CASSFLEAPTF.

The V gene is TRBV19, the J gene TRBJ1-2, with D maybe TRBD1 (6 bases). This CDR3 is 15 amino acids long. Germline assignment: CDR1 LNHDA and CDR2 SQIVND (reference sequence). V was clipped by 3 bases and J by 7 bases, with 18 bases between them. CDR3 nucleotides: TGTGCCAGTAGTATTTACGGGACATTCGATCGTGGCTACACCTTC. Protein product: CASSIYGTFDRGYTF.

The V call is TRBV11-2, the J call TRBJ1-2; the D gene is possibly TRBD1 (6 bases). The CDR3 is made up of 17 amino acids. Deletions cut 1 base from V and 7 bases from J, with 22 bases between. Germline CDR1 and CDR2: SGHAT and FQNNGV. The CDR3: CASSLAGGAGSIGGYTF. The CDR3 bases are TGTGCCAGCAGCTTAGCGGGGGGGGCAGGTAGTATCGGTGGCTACACCTTC.